The clone carrying this T cell receptor (beta chain) was recorded many times. Its specificity is not known. This specimen comes from a study of T cells after yellow fever vaccination. Overall study: When fractions had low cell numbers, they were prepared with SMART-Seq v4 Ultra Low Input.

Whole-study findings and limits: Subsequent booster samples again held most clones from primary vaccination (96% CD4, just under 90% CD8).

The CDR3 contains 13 residues. CDR1 is DFQATT, CDR2 SNEGSKA, per germline (reference sequence). V was cut by 1 base and J by 2 bases, with 5 bases left in between. Synthesis of TCR cDNA relied on 5'RACE template switching, which attached a universal primer site and UMIs. MiXCR, run by TCRdb on the 5' RACE reads, gives a single entry per CDR3 protein. In the table there are approximately 74,000 distinct CDR3 sequences, about 6% of which are singletons. Material: CD4+ T cells sorted from PBMCs, obtained around 15 days after the first yellow fever vaccination. This TCR came from a man younger than 30 who received the YFV17D yellow fever vaccine. The genes are TRBV20-1 and TRBJ2-2; no reliable D call. CDR3 in DNA: TGCAGTGCTAGAGCAGTTAACACCGGGGAGCTGTTTTTT. It yields the protein CSARAVNTGELFF.